The 4 T cell receptor beta chains presented below share a single source sample, sequenced in a study of T cell responses to AZD1222 COVID-19 vaccine. Some clones are missing from TCRdb's copy, which holds only in-frame ones; the method was immunoSEQ multiplex PCR. The repertoire consists of around 100,000 clones, with roughly nine tenths occurring once and the leading ten covering roughly 2.5%. This specimen consisted of peripheral blood, obtained 28 days after the second AZD1222 dose. These receptors were obtained from an adult who received the AZD1222 COVID-19 vaccine.

V gene TRBV7-2 combines with J gene TRBJ2-7; 13 positions agree with TRBD2. J was trimmed by 7 bases and V by 5 bases; bases with no gene match: 8. The germline V gene has CDR1 SGHTA and CDR2 FQGNSA. The CDR3 consists of 15 residues. The DNA for the CDR3 is TGTGCCAGCAGCCTGGGACTAGCGGGGAGGGGGGAGCAGTACTTC. Amino acids: CASSLGLAGRGEQYF.

The genes are TRBV10-3 and TRBJ2-1, with TRBD2 matching 8 bases. Germline CDR1 reads ENHRY; CDR2 reads SYGVKD. The V gene end was trimmed by 0 bases and the J gene end by 12 bases; junction bases not matched to a gene: 4. This CDR3 has 13 amino acids. For the CDR3, the DNA is TGTGCCATCAGTGAGTCGTTGGGACTAGGGCAGTTCTTC. Encoded protein: CAISESLGLGQFF.

The chain joins TRBV5-5 to TRBJ1-2, with no clear D. The CDR3 covers 17 residues. Germline loops: CDR1 SGHKS, CDR2 YYEKEE (reference sequence). V was pared by 6 bases and J by 5 bases, with 26 bases between. Here the CDR3 DNA reads TGTGCCAGCACCACCCTGGGGAACATGGTGGCGGGATATGGCTACACCTTC. Translation: CASTTLGNMVAGYGYTF.

The chain couples TRBV5-1 to TRBJ2-1; D uncertain. The CDR3 covers 12 residues. CDR1 SGHRS and CDR2 YFSETQ come from the germline V gene. V lost 1 base to trimming and J lost 11 bases, with 10 bases between them. CDR3 coding DNA: TGCGCCAGCAGCTTGTACCAGTCCAAGCAGTTCTTC. Protein: CASSLYQSKQFF. Drawing the rest from reference TRBV5-1 and TRBJ2-1, the complete variable domain is KAGVTQTPRYLIKTRGQQVTLSCSPISGHRSVSWYQQTPGQGLQFLFEYFSETQRNKGNFPGRFSGRQFSNSRSEMNVSTLELGDSALYLCASSLYQSKQFFGPGTRLTVL.